The 15 T cell receptor beta chains reported below all come from one sample, sequenced in a study of blood T cells in healthy people across ages. The second PCR ran about 6 to 12 cycles with a sample-barcoded 5' primer and J-beta primers. Using its own MiXCR run on the 5' RACE reads, TCRdb lists one record per CDR3 protein. Among 1.5 million to 1.8 million distinct CDR3 sequences listed, approximately 39% were seen once. The sequencing input was blood. Receptors were obtained from a woman younger than 35 in good health.

Worth noting for this clonotype: Its ends do not fully match the called genes, so a read error is possible. V and J are TRBV7-2 and TRBJ1-2; D perhaps matches TRBD1 (5 bases). CDR3 length: 16 residues. Germline lookup yields CDR1 SGHTA and CDR2 FQGNSA. The CDR3 protein is CASSLVLSGLRYSYTF. As DNA, the CDR3 is TGTGCCAGCAGCTTAGTTCTGTCAGGGTTGCGCTATAGCTACACCTTC.

This clonotype was observed a few times. V usage is TRBV9 and J usage is TRBJ2-3; 11 nucleotides agree with TRBD2. V shed 3 bases and J 3 bases; nucleotides not matched to a gene: 3. The germline V gene has CDR1 SGDLS and CDR2 YYNGEE. The CDR3 sequence is 15 residues long. CDR3 coding DNA: TGTGCCAGCAGCGAGGGACTAGCGGATACAGATACGCAGTATTTT. Its protein product is CASSEGLADTDTQYF.

This clonotype appeared a few times. The chain has TRBV9 and TRBJ2-1; a possible D gene is TRBD1 (6 bases). The CDR3 extends over 13 amino acids. V was cut by 4 bases and J by 6 bases, with 11 bases left in between. Per the germline V gene, CDR1 is SGDLS and CDR2 is YYNGEE. The CDR3 DNA sequence: TGTGCCAGCAGCCCTCGACAGGTCAATGAGCAGTTCTTC. Residues: CASSPRQVNEQFF.

The chain links TRBV7-9 to TRBJ2-7; possible D gene TRBD2, 6 bases. The J call may be in error: the DNA end matches TRBJ2-4 better. The CDR3 runs to 13 residues. Looked up from germline, CDR1 is SEHNR and CDR2 is FQNEAQ (reference sequence). DNA of the CDR3: TGTGCCAGCAGCCGCGAGGAGGGAAACATTCAGTACTTC. This codes for CASSREEGNIQYF.

The rearrangement joins TRBV20-1 to TRBJ2-4; D unclear. The J call is uncertain, as TRBJ2-7 better fits the DNA end. CDR1 and CDR2 from the germline V gene are DFQATT and SNEGSKA (reference sequence). The CDR3 totals 12 residues. The CDR3 loop is CSATRRHYEQYF. CDR3 coding DNA: TGCAGTGCTACCCGGCGTCACTACGAGCAGTACTTC.

The chain joins TRBV6-2 or TRBV6-3 to TRBJ2-7, with D tentatively TRBD2 (5 bases). Trimming removed 10 bases from V and 0 bases from J, with 13 bases in between. CDR1 is MNHEY, CDR2 SVGEGT, per germline. This CDR3 has 13 residues. This chain's CDR3 is CATTQRSSYEQYF. In nucleotides, the CDR3 is TGTGCCACTACCCAGCGGTCCTCCTACGAGCAGTACTTC.

This clonotype was picked up one time. One junction end does not reproduce the germline sequence, and a read error may be involved. V gene TRBV18 combines with J gene TRBJ1-2, with D hard to call. Germline V gene lookup returns CDR1 KGHSH and CDR2 LQKENI. The CDR3 contains 14 residues. In DNA, the CDR3 is TGTGTCAGCTCACCACCGCCCGTCGGATCGGGCTACACCTTC. Translating gives CVSSPPPVGSGYTF. The full variable domain, its missing parts supplied by reference TRBV18 and TRBJ1-2, is NAGVMQNPRHLVRRRGQEARLRCSPMKGHSHVYWYRQLPEEGLKFMVYLQKENIIDESGMPKERFSAEFPKEGPSILRIQQVVRGDSAAYFCVSSPPPVGSGYTFGSGTRLTVV.

This clonotype was seen a handful of times. The chain employs TRBV7-2 and TRBJ2-5; D not resolved. The CDR3 is 13 residues long. V gave up 5 bases and J gave up 5 bases, with 12 bases separating them. Germline CDR1 is SGHTA and CDR2 is FQGNSA. The CDR3 DNA is TGTGCCAGCAGCCTACGCCGACTGGAGACCCAGTACTTC. Translated, it gives CASSLRRLETQYF.

The CDR3 spells CASSAWGQISTNEKLFF. The CDR3 region has the DNA TGTGCCAGCAGCGCCTGGGGGCAGATTTCAACTAATGAAAAACTGTTTTTT. The gene calls are TRBV11-2 and TRBJ1-4; the D gene is possibly TRBD1 (6 bases). Germline-derived CDR1 and CDR2 are SGHAT and FQNNGV. With 5 bases removed from V and 0 bases from J, the gap between germline ends came to 16 bases. The CDR3 runs 17 residues.

V gene TRBV6-2 or TRBV6-3 combines with J gene TRBJ1-5; maybe TRBD1 (5 bases). Germline assignment: CDR1 MNHEY and CDR2 SVGEGT. The V and J ends lost 2 bases and 6 bases respectively, with 11 bases between them. The CDR3 consists of 14 residues. CDR3 sequence reads: CASSYRGRRQPQHF. CDR3 sequence (DNA): TGTGCCAGCAGTTACAGGGGCCGGCGTCAGCCCCAGCATTTT.

The V gene is TRBV27, the J gene TRBJ2-5; 10 positions match TRBD1. The CDR3 is made up of 17 amino acids. CDR1 and CDR2 from the germline V gene are MNHEY and SMNVEV (reference sequence). J lost 6 bases, V lost 6 bases, and 16 bases had no gene match. The CDR3 DNA reads TGTGCCAGCAGCCCCTTTCGGCTTCGGACAGGGGGGCAGACCCAGTACTTC. As protein: CASSPFRLRTGGQTQYF.

The chain has TRBV20-1 and TRBJ2-1, with D possibly being TRBD2 (5 bases). Trimming removed 2 bases at V and 13 bases at J, with 12 bases between. The CDR3 has 11 residues. Germline CDR1 and CDR2: DFQATT and SNEGSKA (reference sequence). The CDR3 sequence is CSARSTDSQFF. In DNA form, the CDR3 reads TGCAGTGCTAGATCAACGGACTCACAGTTCTTC.

This clonotype was counted ten times or more. V gene TRBV2 combines with J gene TRBJ2-3; TRBD1 is a possible D gene (5 bases). Germline lookup yields CDR1 SNHLY and CDR2 FYNNEI. This CDR3 has 17 amino acids. Trimming cost V 1 base and J 0 bases, with 14 bases left between them. DNA for the CDR3: TGTGCCAGCAGTGAAGTTACGTGGGGCCTTAGCACAGATACGCAGTATTTT. Its translation is CASSEVTWGLSTDTQYF.

This clonotype was counted a few times. This chain connects TRBV29-1 to TRBJ2-7; 8 bases are shared with TRBD2. Trimming cost V 5 bases and J 6 bases; bases outside gene matches: 6. Germline CDR1 SQVTM, CDR2 ANQGSEA. This CDR3 is built from 12 residues. The CDR3 region is CSVLMSGGEQYF. In DNA form, the CDR3 reads TGCAGCGTTCTCATGAGCGGGGGCGAGCAGTACTTC.

The chain links TRBV28 to TRBJ2-1, with D possibly being TRBD1 or TRBD2 (7 bases each). This CDR3 is 15 amino acids long. Trimming left V 10 bases short and J 12 bases short, with 28 bases between. The germline gives CDR1 MDHEN, CDR2 SYDVKM. Here the CDR3 reads CATIAQGGTPTMQFF. For the CDR3, the DNA is TGTGCCACCATTGCCCAGGGGGGGACACCGACGATGCAGTTCTTC.